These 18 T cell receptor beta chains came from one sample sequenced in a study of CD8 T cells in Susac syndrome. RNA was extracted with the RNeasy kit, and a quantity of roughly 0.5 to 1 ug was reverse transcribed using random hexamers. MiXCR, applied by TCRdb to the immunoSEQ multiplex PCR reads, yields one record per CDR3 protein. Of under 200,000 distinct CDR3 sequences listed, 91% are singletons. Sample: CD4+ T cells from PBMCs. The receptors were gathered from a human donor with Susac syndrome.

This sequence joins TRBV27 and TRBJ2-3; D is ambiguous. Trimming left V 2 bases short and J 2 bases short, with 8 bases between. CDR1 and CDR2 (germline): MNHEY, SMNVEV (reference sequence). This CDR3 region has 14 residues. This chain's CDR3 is CASSLVGYTDTQYF. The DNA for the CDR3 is TGTGCCAGCAGTTTAGTCGGGTACACAGATACGCAGTATTTT.

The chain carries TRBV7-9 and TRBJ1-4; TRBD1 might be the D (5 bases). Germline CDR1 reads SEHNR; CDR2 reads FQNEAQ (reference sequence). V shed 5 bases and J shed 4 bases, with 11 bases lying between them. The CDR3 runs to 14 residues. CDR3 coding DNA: TGTGCCAGCAGCCCTACGGGGCTTAATGAAAAACTGTTTTTT. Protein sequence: CASSPTGLNEKLFF.

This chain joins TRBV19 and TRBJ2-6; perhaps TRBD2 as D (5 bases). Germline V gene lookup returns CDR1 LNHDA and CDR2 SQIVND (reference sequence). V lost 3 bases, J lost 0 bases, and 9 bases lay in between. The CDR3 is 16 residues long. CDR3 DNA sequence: TGTGCCAGTAGTATGGAGAGGGCCTCTGGGGCCAACGTCCTGACTTTC. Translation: CASSMERASGANVLTF.

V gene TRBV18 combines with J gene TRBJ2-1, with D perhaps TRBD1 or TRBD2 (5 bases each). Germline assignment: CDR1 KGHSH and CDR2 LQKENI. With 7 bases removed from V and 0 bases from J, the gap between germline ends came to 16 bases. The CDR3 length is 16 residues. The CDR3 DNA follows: TGTGCCAGCTTCAGGGTGGCAGGGAGCTCCTACAATGAGCAGTTCTTC. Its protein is CASFRVAGSSYNEQFF.

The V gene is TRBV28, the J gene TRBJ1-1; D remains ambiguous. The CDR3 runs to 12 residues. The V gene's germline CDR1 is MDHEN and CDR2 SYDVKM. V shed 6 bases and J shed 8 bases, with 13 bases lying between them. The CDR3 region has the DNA TGTGCCAGCAGCATCAAGAGAGCCGAAGCTTTCTTT. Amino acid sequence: CASSIKRAEAFF.

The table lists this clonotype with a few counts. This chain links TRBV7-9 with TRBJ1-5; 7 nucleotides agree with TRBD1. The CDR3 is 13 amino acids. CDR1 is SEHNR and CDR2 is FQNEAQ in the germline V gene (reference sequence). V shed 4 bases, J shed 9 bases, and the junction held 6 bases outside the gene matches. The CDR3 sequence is CASSSTQGWPQHF. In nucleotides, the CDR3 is TGTGCCAGCAGCTCCACACAGGGGTGGCCCCAGCATTTT.

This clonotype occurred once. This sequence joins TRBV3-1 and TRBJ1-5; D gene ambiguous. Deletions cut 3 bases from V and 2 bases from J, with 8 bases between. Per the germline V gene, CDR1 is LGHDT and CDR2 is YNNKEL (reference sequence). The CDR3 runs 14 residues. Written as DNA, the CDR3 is TGTGCCAGCAGCCACGACTTACGCAATCAGCCCCAGCATTTT. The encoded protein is CASSHDLRNQPQHF.

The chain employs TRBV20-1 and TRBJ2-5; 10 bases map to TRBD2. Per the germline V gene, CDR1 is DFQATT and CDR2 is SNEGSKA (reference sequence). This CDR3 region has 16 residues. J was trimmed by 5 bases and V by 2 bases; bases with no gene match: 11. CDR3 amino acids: CSARYLRAGGLETQYF. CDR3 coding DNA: TGCAGTGCTAGATACCTGAGAGCGGGGGGGCTGGAGACCCAGTACTTC.

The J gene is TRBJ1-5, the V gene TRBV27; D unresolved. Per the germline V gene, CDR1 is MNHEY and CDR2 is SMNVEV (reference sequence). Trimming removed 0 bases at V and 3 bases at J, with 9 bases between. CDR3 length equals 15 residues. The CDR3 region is CASSLSQNYNQPQHF. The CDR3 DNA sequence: TGTGCCAGCAGTTTATCACAGAACTACAATCAGCCCCAGCATTTT.

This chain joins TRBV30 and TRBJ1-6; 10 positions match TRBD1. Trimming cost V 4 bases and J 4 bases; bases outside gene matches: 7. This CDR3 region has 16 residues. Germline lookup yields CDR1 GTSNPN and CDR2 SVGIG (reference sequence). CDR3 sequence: CAWNRQGARYNSPLHF. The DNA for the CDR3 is TGTGCCTGGAACAGACAGGGGGCGAGGTATAATTCACCCCTCCACTTT.

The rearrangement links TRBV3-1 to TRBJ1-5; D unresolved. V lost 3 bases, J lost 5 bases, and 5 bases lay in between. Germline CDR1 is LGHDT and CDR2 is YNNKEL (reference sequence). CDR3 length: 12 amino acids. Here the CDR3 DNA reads TGTGCCAGCAGCCAGGGAGATCAGCCCCAGCATTTT. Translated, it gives CASSQGDQPQHF.

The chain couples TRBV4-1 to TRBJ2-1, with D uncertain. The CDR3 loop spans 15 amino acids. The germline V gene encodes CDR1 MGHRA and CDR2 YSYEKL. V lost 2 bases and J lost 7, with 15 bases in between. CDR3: CASSQPLTEYNEQFF. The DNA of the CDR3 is TGCGCCAGCAGCCAACCGTTAACTGAATATAATGAGCAGTTCTTC.

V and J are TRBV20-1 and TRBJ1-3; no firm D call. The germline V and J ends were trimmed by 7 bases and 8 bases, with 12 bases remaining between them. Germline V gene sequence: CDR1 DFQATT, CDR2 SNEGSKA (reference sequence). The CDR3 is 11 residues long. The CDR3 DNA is TGCAGTGGGGCCGTATTTGACACCATATATTTT. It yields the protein CSGAVFDTIYF.

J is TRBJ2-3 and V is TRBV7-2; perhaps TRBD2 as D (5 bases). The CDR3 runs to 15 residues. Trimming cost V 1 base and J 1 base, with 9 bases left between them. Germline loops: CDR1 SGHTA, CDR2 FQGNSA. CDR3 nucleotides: TGTGCCAGCAGCTTAGTCGGGATCCGCACAGATACGCAGTATTTT. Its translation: CASSLVGIRTDTQYF.

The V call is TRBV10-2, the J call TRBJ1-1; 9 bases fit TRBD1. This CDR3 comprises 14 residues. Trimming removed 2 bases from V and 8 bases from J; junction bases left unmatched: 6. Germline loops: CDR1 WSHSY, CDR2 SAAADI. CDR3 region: CASSETNRGREAFF. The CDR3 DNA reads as TGCGCCAGCAGTGAGACGAACAGGGGGCGAGAAGCTTTCTTT.

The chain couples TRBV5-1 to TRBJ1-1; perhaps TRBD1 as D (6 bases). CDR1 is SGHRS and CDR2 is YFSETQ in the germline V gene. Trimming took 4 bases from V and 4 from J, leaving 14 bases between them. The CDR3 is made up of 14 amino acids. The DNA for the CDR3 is TGCGCCAGCAGCCTAGGGACAATCGGCACTGAAGCTTTCTTT. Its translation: CASSLGTIGTEAFF. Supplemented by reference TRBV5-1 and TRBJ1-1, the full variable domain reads KAGVTQTPRYLIKTRGQQVTLSCSPISGHRSVSWYQQTPGQGLQFLFEYFSETQRNKGNFPGRFSGRQFSNSRSEMNVSTLELGDSALYLCASSLGTIGTEAFFGQGTRLTVV.

CDR3 sequence (DNA): TGTGCCAGCAGTTTCCGGGAGGGGAACACTGAAGCTTTCTTT. This gives the protein CASSFREGNTEAFF. J is TRBJ1-1 and V is TRBV27; no reliable D call. Per the germline V gene, CDR1 is MNHEY and CDR2 is SMNVEV (reference sequence). The CDR3 sequence is 14 residues long. Trimming took 3 bases from V and 1 from J, leaving 9 bases between them.

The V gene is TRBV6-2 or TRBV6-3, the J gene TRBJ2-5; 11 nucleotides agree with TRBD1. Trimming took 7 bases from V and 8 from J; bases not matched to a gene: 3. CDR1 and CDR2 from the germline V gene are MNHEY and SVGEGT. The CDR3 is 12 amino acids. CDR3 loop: CASKGTGGTQYF. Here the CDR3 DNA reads TGTGCCAGCAAGGGGACAGGGGGTACCCAGTACTTC.